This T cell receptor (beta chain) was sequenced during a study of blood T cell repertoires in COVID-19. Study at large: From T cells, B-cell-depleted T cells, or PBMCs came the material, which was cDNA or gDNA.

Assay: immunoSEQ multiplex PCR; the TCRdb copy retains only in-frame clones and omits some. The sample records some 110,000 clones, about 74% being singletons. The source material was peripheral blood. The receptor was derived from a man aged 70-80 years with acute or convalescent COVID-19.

As DNA, the CDR3 is TGTGCCAGCAGTTTAAGGGGCTTCGAGACCCAGTACTTC. Protein product: CASSLRGFETQYF. The chain recombines TRBV27 with TRBJ2-5; tentative D call: TRBD1 (5 bases). Germline V gives CDR1 MNHEY, CDR2 SMNVEV (reference sequence). The germline V and J ends were trimmed by 2 bases and 5 bases, with 9 bases remaining between them. The CDR3 has 13 residues.